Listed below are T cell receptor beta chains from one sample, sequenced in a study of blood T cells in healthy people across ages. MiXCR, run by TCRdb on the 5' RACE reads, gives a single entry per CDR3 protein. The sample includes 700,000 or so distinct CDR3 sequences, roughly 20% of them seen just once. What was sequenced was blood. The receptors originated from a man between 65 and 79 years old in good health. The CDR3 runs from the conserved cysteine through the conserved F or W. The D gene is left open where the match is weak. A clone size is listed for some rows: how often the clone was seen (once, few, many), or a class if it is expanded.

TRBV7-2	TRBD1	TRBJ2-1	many	TGTGCCAGCAGCTCCGTAGACAGGGTAAATGAGCAGTTCTTC	CASSSVDRVNEQFF
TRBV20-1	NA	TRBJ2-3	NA	TGCAGTGCATCCCGCACTAGCACTAGCACAGATACGCAGTATTTT	CSASRTSTSTDTQYF
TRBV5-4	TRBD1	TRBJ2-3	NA	TGTGCCAGCAGCTTGGGGGCGAGGATGGGGACAGGGAGCACAGATACGCAGTATTTT	CASSLGARMGTGSTDTQYF
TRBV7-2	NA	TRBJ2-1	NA	TGTGCCAGCCCTGGTCGTGGCACTGAGCAGTTCTTC	CASPGRGTEQFF
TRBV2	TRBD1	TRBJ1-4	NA	TGTGCCAGCAGTGAAAGGAGCGGGACAGACTCCGAAAAACTGTTTTTT	CASSERSGTDSEKLFF
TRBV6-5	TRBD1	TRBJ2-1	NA	TGTGCCAGCAATTCCGACAGGGGTTCCTACAATGAGCAGTTCTTC	CASNSDRGSYNEQFF
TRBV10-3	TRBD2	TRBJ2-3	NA	TGTGCCATCAGAGGACTAGCGGGACCAGATACGCAGTATTTT	CAIRGLAGPDTQYF
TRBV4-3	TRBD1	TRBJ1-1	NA	TGCGCCAGCAGCCAAGATTTTGAGGGGGCGAGGACTGAAGCTTTCTTT	CASSQDFEGARTEAFF
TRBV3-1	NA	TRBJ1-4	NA	TGTGCCAGCAGCCAAGTCATCACCCGGGGGACTAATGAAAAACTGTTTTTT	CASSQVITRGTNEKLFF
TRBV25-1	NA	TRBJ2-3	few	TGTGCCAGCAGTGAATGGGGCAGGAACACAGATACGCAGTATTTT	CASSEWGRNTDTQYF
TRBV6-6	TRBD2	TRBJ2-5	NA	TGTGCCAACAGCCGGGGGGAGCAAGAGACCCAGTACTTC	CANSRGEQETQYF
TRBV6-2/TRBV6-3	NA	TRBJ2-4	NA	TGTGCCAGCAGTTACGGGTCAAACATTCAGTACTTC	CASSYGSNIQYF
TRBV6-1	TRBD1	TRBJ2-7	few	TGTGCCAGCAGTGATAATTTGTGGACAGGGAAAATTTACGAGCAGTACTTC	CASSDNLWTGKIYEQYF
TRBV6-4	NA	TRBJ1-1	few	TGTGCCAGCAGTGACTTTTCATATGGGACTGAAGCTTTCTTT	CASSDFSYGTEAFF
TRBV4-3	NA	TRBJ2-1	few	TGCGCCAGCAGCCAAGAGCCCGTCTCCTACAATGAGCAGTTCTTC	CASSQEPVSYNEQFF
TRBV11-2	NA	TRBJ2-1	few	TGTGCCAGCAGCCTCGGGGTGCGGCAGTTCTTC	CASSLGVRQFF
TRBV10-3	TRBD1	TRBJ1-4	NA	TGTGCCATCCGAGACAGGGATTTGGAAAAACTGTTTTTT	CAIRDRDLEKLFF
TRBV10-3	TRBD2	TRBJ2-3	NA	TGTGCCACAGTAACGAGGCGGGGGAGCACAGATACGCAGTATTTT	CATVTRRGSTDTQYF
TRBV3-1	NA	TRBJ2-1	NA	TGTGCCAGCAGCCTCAACAGGGCCAGGGGCGGTGAGCAGTTCTTC	CASSLNRARGGEQFF
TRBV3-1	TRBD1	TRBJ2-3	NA	TGTGCCAGCAGCCAACCCTTACAGGGGGCGACAGATACGCAGTATTTT	CASSQPLQGATDTQYF
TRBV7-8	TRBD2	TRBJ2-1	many	TGTGCCAGCAGCTCGGGGGGATCCCACAATGAGCAGTTCTTC	CASSSGGSHNEQFF
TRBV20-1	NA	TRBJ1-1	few	TGCAGTGCTAGCTACTTGGTAGGGACTGAAGCTTTCTTT	CSASYLVGTEAFF
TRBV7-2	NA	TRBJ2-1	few	TGTGCCAGCAGCTTAAACGGACTGAAGGGAGAAAAGTTCTTC	CASSLNGLKGEKFF
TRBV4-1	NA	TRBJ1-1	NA	TGCGCCAGCAGCCAAGATGGTCGATCTAACACTGAAGCTTTCTTT	CASSQDGRSNTEAFF
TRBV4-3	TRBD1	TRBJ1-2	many	TGCGCCAGCAGCCAAGATTGGGACAGGGGGGGCTACACCTTC	CASSQDWDRGGYTF
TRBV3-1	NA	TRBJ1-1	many	TGTGCCAGCAGCCAAGATAAGGGGCCCTTTGAAGCTTTCTTT	CASSQDKGPFEAFF
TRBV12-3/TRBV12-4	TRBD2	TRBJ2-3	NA	TGTGCCAGCAGCCCAATAGCGGGATTCACAGATACGCAGTATTTT	CASSPIAGFTDTQYF
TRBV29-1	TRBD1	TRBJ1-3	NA	TGCAGCGTTGATACAGGGGCTTCTGGAAACACCATATATTTT	CSVDTGASGNTIYF
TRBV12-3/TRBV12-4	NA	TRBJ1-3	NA	TGTGCCAGCAGTTCGATGGGGTATTCTCTAGGTGGAAACACCATATATTTT	CASSSMGYSLGGNTIYF
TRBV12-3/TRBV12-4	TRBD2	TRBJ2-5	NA	TGTGCCAGCAGACAAGGACTAGCGGGGGGACAAGAGACCCAGTACTTC	CASRQGLAGGQETQYF
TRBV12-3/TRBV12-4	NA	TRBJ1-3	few	TGTGCTAGCAAGCGTTCAGGAAACACCATATATTTT	CASKRSGNTIYF
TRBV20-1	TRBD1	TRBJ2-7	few	TGCAGTGCTACGGACAGGGAAAACTACGAGCAGTACTTC	CSATDRENYEQYF
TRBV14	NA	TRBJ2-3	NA	TGTGCCAGCAGCCAATTGGTGGGACGGACTAGCACAGATACGCAGTATTTT	CASSQLVGRTSTDTQYF
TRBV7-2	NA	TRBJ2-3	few	TGTGCCAGCACCTTACCTAGCACAGATACGCAGTATTTT	CASTLPSTDTQYF
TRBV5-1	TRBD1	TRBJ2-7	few	TGCGCCAGCAGCACCGCGATGACAGGGACCTACGAGCAGTACTTC	CASSTAMTGTYEQYF
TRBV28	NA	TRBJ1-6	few	TGTGCCAGCAGACCAGGAGACAGGACTTCACCCCTCCACTTT	CASRPGDRTSPLHF
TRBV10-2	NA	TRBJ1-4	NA	TGCGCCAGCAGTTCGGGGTTCACTAATGAAAAACTGTTTTTT	CASSSGFTNEKLFF
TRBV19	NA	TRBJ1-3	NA	TGTGCCAGTGACCAACAGGGTCTAAACACCATATATTTT	CASDQQGLNTIYF
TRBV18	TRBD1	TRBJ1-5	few	TGTGCCAGCTCTCCAAGGACAGGGAGGGATCAGCCCCAGCATTTT	CASSPRTGRDQPQHF
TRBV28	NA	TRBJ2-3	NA	TGTGCCAGCGGGGACCCGAACACAGATACGCAGTATTTT	CASGDPNTDTQYF
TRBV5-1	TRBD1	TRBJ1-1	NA	TGCGCCAGCAGCCCCTTTCTACCCTGGCAGGGGGGCACTGAAGCTTTCTTT	CASSPFLPWQGGTEAFF
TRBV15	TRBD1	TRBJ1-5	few	TGTGCCACCAGCCAATCGGGACAGGGTAATCAGCCCCAGCATTTT	CATSQSGQGNQPQHF
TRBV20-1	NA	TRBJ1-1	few	TGCAGTGCTAGAGAATCGGGGCCGAACACTGAAGCTTTCTTT	CSARESGPNTEAFF
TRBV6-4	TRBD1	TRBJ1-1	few	TGTGCCAGCAGTCACACGGGACAGGGCGAAGCTTTCTTT	CASSHTGQGEAFF
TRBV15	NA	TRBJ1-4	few	TGTGCCACCAGCAGAGACAGTAATGAAAAACTGTTTTTT	CATSRDSNEKLFF
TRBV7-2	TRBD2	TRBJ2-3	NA	TGTGCCAGCAGCTTAGGCCACTTAGCGGGGATCACAGATACGCAGTATTTT	CASSLGHLAGITDTQYF
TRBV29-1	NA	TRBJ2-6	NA	TGCAGCGTTGGAAACTCTGAGTCTGGGGCCAACGTCCTGACTTTC	CSVGNSESGANVLTF
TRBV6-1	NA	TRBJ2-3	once	TGTGCCAGCAGTGAATTGGGGTTGTTGGATACGCAGTATTTT	CASSELGLLDTQYF
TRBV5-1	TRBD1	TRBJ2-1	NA	TGCGCCAGCAGCTCCGAGGGGGCCAATATGGATGAGCAGTTCTTC	CASSSEGANMDEQFF
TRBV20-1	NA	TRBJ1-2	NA	TGCAGTGCGTCGGACACTCCTAACTATGGCTACACCTTC	CSASDTPNYGYTF
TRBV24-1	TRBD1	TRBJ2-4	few	TGTGCCACCAGTGATACGACAGGGCGAAACATTCAGTACTTC	CATSDTTGRNIQYF
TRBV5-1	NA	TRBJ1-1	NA	TGCGCCAGCAGCTGGGGGGGGGGCAGGATGAACACTGAAGCTTTCTTT	CASSWGGGRMNTEAFF
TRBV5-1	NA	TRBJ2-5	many	TGCGCCAGCAGCTTGGACTTGGAGACCCAGTACTTC	CASSLDLETQYF
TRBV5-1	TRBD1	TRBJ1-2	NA	TGCGCCAGCAGCGCGACAGGGGGAAAGTATGGCTACACCTTC	CASSATGGKYGYTF
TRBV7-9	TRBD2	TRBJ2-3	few	TGTGCCAGCAGCACTCCACTGACTAGCTGGGGCACAGATACGCAGTATTTT	CASSTPLTSWGTDTQYF
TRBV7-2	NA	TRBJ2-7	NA	TGTGCCAGCAGCTCCCTTCTGGGGCCCCGGTTCTTC	CASSSLLGPRFF
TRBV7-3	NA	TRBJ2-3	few	TGTGCCAGCAGCCGAGTCGGGATGGGGGCAGATACGCAGTATTTT	CASSRVGMGADTQYF
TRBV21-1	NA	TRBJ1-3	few	TGTGCCAGCAGCAAACTGTGTCCCAGTACGACAGGAAACACCATATATTTT	CASSKLCPSTTGNTIYF
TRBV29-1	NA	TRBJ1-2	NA	TGCAGCGTTGAAGGAAACGTTAGGGGCTACACCTTC	CSVEGNVRGYTF
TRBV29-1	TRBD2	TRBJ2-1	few	TGCAGCGTTTCTACTAGCGGAAACTACAATGAGCAGTTCTTC	CSVSTSGNYNEQFF